This T cell receptor beta chain stems from a study of long-term antiretroviral therapy in people with HIV. Study results and caveats: Participants lacked recorded data on ART adherence, viral resistance or therapy changes.

No fewer than two post-ART and no fewer than one pre-ART PBMC samples existed for each donor. Each specimen consisted of about 0.85-10 million cryopreserved PBMC prior to extraction of DNA. This CDR3 has 14 residues. Germline V gene data show CDR1 as SGHAT and CDR2 as FQNNGV. Germline trimming cut 5 bases from V and 8 bases from J; bases unmatched to any gene: 6. Survey-level immunoSEQ v3.0 assays were run. The data were produced by immunoSEQ multiplex PCR, yet TCRdb's version contains in-frame clones alone and is incomplete. The sample contains around 13,000 clones, about 88% of which appear only once. Worth noting for this clone: The antigen is undetermined.

This sequence joins TRBV11-2 and TRBJ1-2; 12 bases match TRBD1. This TCR was sampled from a woman between 35 and 50 years old with HIV. Sequencing was performed on unsorted PBMCs, taken 2.1 years after starting antiretroviral therapy. In nucleotides, the CDR3 is TGTGCCAGCAGCCGGGGACAGGGGGCGTGGGGCTACACCTTC. It translates to CASSRGQGAWGYTF.